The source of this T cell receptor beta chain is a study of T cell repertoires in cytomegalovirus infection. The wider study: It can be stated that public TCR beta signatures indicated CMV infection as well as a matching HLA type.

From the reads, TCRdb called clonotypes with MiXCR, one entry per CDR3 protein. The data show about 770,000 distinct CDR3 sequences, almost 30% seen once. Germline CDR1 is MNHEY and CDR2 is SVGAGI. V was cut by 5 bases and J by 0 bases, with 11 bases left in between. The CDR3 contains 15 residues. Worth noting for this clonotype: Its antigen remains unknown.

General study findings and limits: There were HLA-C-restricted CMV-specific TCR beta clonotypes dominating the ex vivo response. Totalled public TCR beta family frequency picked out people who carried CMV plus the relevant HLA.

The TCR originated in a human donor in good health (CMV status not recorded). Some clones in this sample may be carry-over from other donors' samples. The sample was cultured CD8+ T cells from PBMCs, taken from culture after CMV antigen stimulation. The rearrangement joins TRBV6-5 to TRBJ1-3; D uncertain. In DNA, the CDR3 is TGTGCCAGCAGTCCTGACATCCTCTCTGGAAACACCATATATTTT. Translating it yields CASSPDILSGNTIYF.